This TCR beta chain stems from a study of cytomegalovirus exposure and HLA in healthy donors. Study outcomes and limitations: A list of around 160 TCR beta chains associated with cytomegalovirus was given. Clonal expansion was found to be greater in HLA-associated TCR beta chains than in equally common others in a later analysis. There were some public TCRs occurring in many donors, but most TCR sequences were rare.

Researchers ran the PCR with 60 Vbeta and 13 Jbeta primers. Profiled with immunoSEQ multiplex PCR; TCRdb holds only in-frame clones, not every one. The sample table sets out roughly 220,000 clones. Comment on this clone: Antigen: not known. Other DNA sequences from this sample encode an identical CDR3 as well.

This CDR3 is built from 11 residues. The V gene end was trimmed by 8 bases and the J gene end by 4 bases; junction bases not matched to a gene: 3. CDR1 and CDR2 from the germline V gene are SQVTM and ANQGSEA. The TCR comes from a girl aged 2-10 years in good health and CMV-seropositive. Sequences were obtained from PBMCs. The chain employs TRBV29-1 and TRBJ1-2; the match to TRBD1 covers 8 bases. The CDR3 reads CSIDRGYGYTF. CDR3 sequence (DNA): TGCAGCATAGACAGGGGCTATGGCTACACCTTC.